The rows below give T cell receptor beta chains drawn from one sample of a study of a mutant IDH1 vaccine in newly diagnosed glioma. These receptors are not linked to any known antigen. Clones were sequenced by immunoSEQ multiplex PCR, and TCRdb holds only the in-frame ones, with some missing. The sample has roughly 130,000 clones; about four fifths are singletons. This material consisted of PBMCs, taken from a glioma patient whose treatment included an IDH1 peptide vaccine. All receptors derive from a man aged 35 to 55 with glioma. CDR3s include the opening cysteine and the closing phenylalanine or tryptophan. The D gene is left open where the match is weak. The size of a clone is reported for some rows only, either as once, few or many, or as a class for expanded clones.

v_call,j_call,d_call,clone_size,cdr3_aa,cdr3_nt
TRBV18,TRBJ2-5,TRBD1,once,CASSLTGGLETQYF,TGTGCCAGCTCACTCACAGGGGGACTAGAGACCCAGTACTTC
TRBV2,TRBJ1-5,NA,NA,CASSVSGFGQPQHF,TGTGCCAGCAGTGTGTCAGGGTTTGGTCAGCCCCAGCACTTT
TRBV10-3,TRBJ1-2,TRBD1,NA,CAISQGGPRYGYTF,TGTGCCATCAGCCAAGGGGGCCCACGCTATGGCTACACCTTC
TRBV14,TRBJ2-5,TRBD2,NA,CASSQAGLAGETQYF,TGTGCCAGCAGCCAAGCAGGGCTAGCGGGAGAGACCCAGTACTTC
TRBV25-1,TRBJ1-1,NA,few,CASSAFGHQNTEAFF,TGTGCCAGCAGTGCTTTTGGACACCAGAACACTGAAGCTTTCTTT
TRBV7-2,TRBJ1-4,NA,NA,CASSFGYEKLFF,TGTGCCAGCAGCTTTGGCTATGAAAAACTGTTTTTT
TRBV2,TRBJ2-5,TRBD2,NA,CASSPSLAGGETQYF,TGTGCCAGCAGCCCCTCTCTAGCGGGGGGTGAGACCCAGTACTTC
TRBV16,TRBJ2-2,NA,NA,CASSLLAGANTGELFF,TGTGCCAGCAGCCTATTGGCAGGGGCGAACACCGGGGAGCTGTTTTTT
TRBV21-1,TRBJ1-4,NA,NA,CASSKAARTGTNEKLFF,TGTGCCAGCAGCAAAGCTGCGAGGACAGGGACTAATGAAAAACTGTTTTTT
TRBV30,TRBJ1-2,TRBD1,NA,CAWSHRGPYGYTF,TGTGCCTGGAGTCACAGGGGGCCGTATGGCTACACCTTC
TRBV28,TRBJ2-3,TRBD1,NA,CASSPPGQGVSDTQYF,TGTGCCAGCAGTCCACCGGGACAGGGGGTCTCAGATACGCAGTATTTT
TRBV6-5,TRBJ2-5,NA,NA,CASSYEDRFHQETQYF,TGTGCCAGCAGTTACGAAGACAGATTCCACCAAGAGACCCAGTACTTC
TRBV19,TRBJ1-4,TRBD1,NA,CASSILSGQNEKLFF,TGTGCCAGTAGTATACTTTCGGGACAGAATGAAAAACTGTTTTTT
TRBV30,TRBJ1-5,NA,NA,CAWSGGNQPQHF,TGTGCCTGGAGTGGTGGCAATCAGCCCCAGCATTTT
TRBV7-8,TRBJ2-3,TRBD1,NA,CASSPSRDRRSTDTQYF,TGTGCCAGCAGCCCCTCCCGGGACAGGAGAAGCACAGATACGCAGTATTTT
TRBV28,TRBJ2-5,TRBD2,NA,CASSRTGGQETQYF,TGTGCCAGCAGTCGAACGGGAGGACAAGAGACCCAGTACTTC
TRBV5-5,TRBJ1-4,NA,NA,CASSRTDEKLFF,TGTGCCAGCAGCCGGACCGATGAAAAACTGTTTTTT
TRBV27,TRBJ2-3,TRBD2,NA,CASSLLSGSGDTQYF,TGTGCCAGCAGTTTATTGAGCGGGAGTGGAGATACGCAGTATTTT
TRBV2,TRBJ1-2,TRBD1,few,CASSERQGYGYTF,TGTGCCAGCAGTGAACGACAGGGGTATGGCTACACCTTC
TRBV9,TRBJ2-1,TRBD2,NA,CASSKRTSGNNEQFF,TGTGCCAGCAGCAAGCGGACTAGCGGTAACAATGAGCAGTTCTTC
TRBV19,TRBJ1-2,TRBD1,NA,CASSPGPGQGASSYGYTF,TGTGCCAGTAGTCCTGGGCCGGGACAGGGGGCTTCTAGCTATGGCTACACCTTC
TRBV30,TRBJ2-7,NA,NA,CAWNSGASYEQYF,TGTGCCTGGAATTCAGGGGCCTCCTACGAGCAGTACTTC
TRBV5-1,TRBJ2-7,TRBD1,NA,CASSPGQGAGEQYF,TGCGCCAGCAGCCCCGGACAGGGGGCTGGAGAGCAGTACTTC
TRBV7-2,TRBJ2-3,NA,NA,CASSLERGRGTQYF,TGTGCCAGCAGCTTAGAGAGGGGGCGGGGTACGCAGTATTTT
TRBV6-6,TRBJ1-2,NA,NA,CASSYGSDGVYGYTF,TGTGCCAGCAGTTACGGGTCTGACGGTGTCTATGGCTACACCTTC
TRBV19,TRBJ2-1,NA,NA,CASSISSGGYNEQFF,TGTGCCAGTAGTATATCTTCCGGGGGCTACAATGAGCAGTTCTTC
TRBV9,TRBJ2-6,NA,NA,CASSPRQSSGANVLTF,TGTGCCAGCAGCCCCCGACAGAGCTCTGGGGCCAACGTCCTGACTTTC
TRBV10-3,TRBJ1-2,NA,NA,CAISESSLWGGDYGYTF,TGTGCCATCAGTGAGTCTTCCCTATGGGGCGGCGACTATGGCTACACCTTC